These 22 T cell receptor beta chains originate from one sample sequenced in a study of shared clonotypes between healthy human individuals (dated by TCRdb to 2020 to 2021). The library came from the immunoSEQ multiplex PCR assay. Here the immuneACCESS table is served through TCRdb, limited to in-frame sequences with V and J called. Missing clones are a known gap in these copies; in checked studies unresolved V genes cover under half, and the rest lacks a known reason. For this sample the table gives 550,000 to 700,000 clones, of which around 78% were detected only once. The ten biggest clones cover around 1.8% of the sample. Sequencing was carried out using memory CD4+ T cells sorted from blood. The cell subset or site label for this specimen denotes: CD45RA-negative fraction. Receptors originate from a woman aged 30 to 39 in good health.

The chain links TRBV28 to TRBJ2-1, with TRBD2 matching over 11 bases. With 7 bases clipped from V and 9 bases from J, the junction kept 11 bases outside the gene matches. CDR1 is MDHEN and CDR2 is SYDVKM in the germline V gene. The CDR3 runs to 15 residues. CDR3 DNA: TGTGCCAGCATCACTTATCCTCTAGCGGGAGGTGAGCAGTTCTTC. This encodes CASITYPLAGGEQFF. The variable domain in full, with the rest retrieved from reference TRBV28 and TRBJ2-1, is DVKVTQSSRYLVKRTGEKVFLECVQDMDHENMFWYRQDPGLGLRLIYFSYDVKMKEKGDIPEGYSVSREKKERFSLILESASTNQTSMYLCASITYPLAGGEQFFGPGTRLTVL.

The V gene is TRBV2, the J gene TRBJ2-3; TRBD2 matches 11 bases. The CDR3 covers 15 residues. Germline CDR1 reads SNHLY; CDR2 reads FYNNEI. V was pared by 5 bases and J by 3 bases, with 4 bases of the junction left unmatched. CDR3 bases: TGTGCCAGCAGTCCCAGGACTAGCGGGACAGATACGCAGTATTTT. It specifies CASSPRTSGTDTQYF. The full variable domain, in which reference TRBV2 and TRBJ2-3 provide the parts outside the CDR3, is EPEVTQTPSHQVTQMGQEVILRCVPISNHLYFYWYRQILGQKVEFLVSFYNNEISEKSEIFDDQFSVERPDGSNFTLKIRSTKLEDSAMYFCASSPRTSGTDTQYFGPGTRLTVL.

The V and J genes are TRBV27 and TRBJ1-3, with D hard to call. V lost 4 bases and J lost 0, with 10 bases in between. Germline CDR1 reads MNHEY; CDR2 reads SMNVEV (reference sequence). The CDR3 runs 15 residues. The CDR3 DNA reads as TGTGCCAGCAGTTCGCCTTCCCTCTCTGGAAACACCATATATTTT. Residues: CASSSPSLSGNTIYF.

The chain links TRBV9 to TRBJ1-5; no clear D gene. Germline-derived CDR1 and CDR2 are SGDLS and YYNGEE. This CDR3 has 14 amino acids. V lost 1 base, J lost 4 bases, and 9 bases lay in between. The CDR3 is CASSVLTGNQPQHF. The CDR3 DNA sequence: TGTGCCAGCAGCGTACTAACGGGAAATCAGCCCCAGCATTTT.

The rearrangement uses TRBV19 and TRBJ2-1; 7 nucleotides line up with TRBD2. Looked up from germline, CDR1 is LNHDA and CDR2 is SQIVND (reference sequence). The CDR3 consists of 15 residues. The V segment lost 2 bases and the J segment 6 bases; nucleotides outside the gene matches: 7. The CDR3 DNA reads as TGTGCCAGTAGTATACCCGGGAGGAACACCAATGAGCAGTTCTTC. Translated, it gives CASSIPGRNTNEQFF.

The chain employs TRBV7-8 and TRBJ2-5; 8 positions agree with TRBD1. The germline V gene encodes CDR1 SGHVS and CDR2 FQNEAQ. CDR3 length equals 14 residues. V lost 6 bases, J lost 7 bases, and 10 bases stayed unmatched. The CDR3 coding sequence is TGTGCCAGCAGACTGACGCCAGGGGGCGCGACCCAGTACTTC. Translated: CASRLTPGGATQYF.

A remark on this clone: Sequence at one end of the junction differs from germline and may be a read error. V usage is TRBV6-1 and J usage is TRBJ1-4, with D maybe TRBD1 (5 bases). This CDR3 comprises 14 residues. From germline, CDR1 is MNHNS and CDR2 SASEGT. The CDR3 nucleotides are TGTGCCAGCAGGGAAGGGGTGGGCGAAGAAAAACTGTTTTTT. Protein product: CASREGVGEEKLFF.

This clone was observed at least ten times. The gene calls are TRBV2 and TRBJ2-5; 11 bases line up with TRBD2. The ends lost 5 bases at V and 5 bases at J; junction bases unmatched: 7. The CDR3 consists of 15 residues. CDR1 and CDR2 from the germline V gene are SNHLY and FYNNEI. This CDR3 is CASSSKTSGTETQYF. The CDR3 DNA reads TGTGCCAGCAGTTCGAAGACTAGCGGGACGGAGACCCAGTACTTC.

The chain joins TRBV29-1 to TRBJ1-1; D not certain. The germline V gene encodes CDR1 SQVTM and CDR2 ANQGSEA. V shed 7 bases and J shed 5 bases, with 20 bases lying between them. The CDR3 is 14 residues long. The CDR3 is CSARSFSGGTEAFF. CDR3 nucleotides: TGCAGCGCACGGTCTTTTTCGGGAGGAACTGAAGCTTTCTTT. Full variable domain (missing parts from reference TRBV29-1 and TRBJ1-1): SAVISQKPSRDICQRGTSLTIQCQVDSQVTMMFWYRQQPGQSLTLIATANQGSEATYESGFVIDKFPISRPNLTFSTLTVSNMSPEDSSIYLCSARSFSGGTEAFFGQGTRLTVV.

This clone was seen just once. J is TRBJ2-2 and V is TRBV9, with a weak D call TRBD2 (5 bases). The V gene's germline CDR1 is SGDLS and CDR2 YYNGEE. Trimming took off 2 bases at V and 5 bases at J, with 13 bases between the two ends. This CDR3 spans 15 amino acids. CDR3 sequence reads: CASSVRLSGTGELFF. The CDR3 DNA reads TGTGCCAGCAGCGTGAGACTAAGCGGAACCGGGGAGCTGTTTTTT. The full variable domain, in which reference TRBV9 and TRBJ2-2 provide the parts outside the CDR3, is DSGVTQTPKHLITATGQRVTLRCSPRSGDLSVYWYQQSLDQGLQFLIQYYNGEERAKGNILERFSAQQFPDLHSELNLSSLELGDSALYFCASSVRLSGTGELFFGEGSRLTVL.

This chain connects TRBV11-2 to TRBJ2-3; 7 nucleotides align to TRBD1. The CDR3 loop spans 15 amino acids. V shed 6 bases, J shed 1 base, and the junction held 7 bases outside the gene matches. Germline values: CDR1 SGHAT, CDR2 FQNNGV. The CDR3 bases are TGTGCCAGCAGTGAAGGGGGCACCCGCACAGATACGCAGTATTTT. Residues: CASSEGGTRTDTQYF.

The chain couples TRBV28 to TRBJ2-7; unclear D gene. The CDR3 is 14 amino acids. The V gene's germline CDR1 is MDHEN and CDR2 SYDVKM. The ends were cut back, 6 bases at V and 3 bases at J, with 15 bases in the middle. CDR3 in DNA: TGTGCCAGCAGCCCCGGAGAAACGGGCTACGAGCAGTACTTC. This sequence encodes CASSPGETGYEQYF.

The rearrangement uses TRBV11-3 and TRBJ2-3, with 7 positions matching TRBD1. The V gene end was trimmed by 5 bases and the J gene end by 7 bases; junction bases not matched to a gene: 3. Germline V CDR1 and CDR2: SGHNT, YENEEA. CDR3 length: 12 residues. In DNA form, the CDR3 reads TGTGCCAGCAGCCGGGGACAGTATACGCAGTATTTT. It translates to CASSRGQYTQYF.

This chain joins TRBV5-1 and TRBJ2-7; D unresolved. The CDR3 spans 16 residues. CDR1 and CDR2 (germline): SGHRS, YFSETQ. V was clipped by 3 bases and J by 2 bases, with 18 bases between them. Here the CDR3 reads CASSYYRPGRTYEQYF. The CDR3 DNA reads as TGCGCCAGCAGCTATTACCGTCCCGGGCGCACCTACGAGCAGTACTTC.

This clone occurred a few times. The genes are TRBV6-5 and TRBJ2-3, with TRBD1 identical over 8 bases. J gave up 1 base and V 0 bases, and 3 bases lay outside the gene matches. Germline assignment: CDR1 MNHEY and CDR2 SVGAGI. The CDR3 loop spans 16 amino acids. CDR3 coding DNA: TGTGCCAGCAGTTACTCGCCGGGACAGGGCACAGATACGCAGTATTTT. As protein: CASSYSPGQGTDTQYF.

This clone appeared a few times. Written as DNA, the CDR3 is TGTGCCAGCAGTGTAAACGGACAGGGGAGTCAGCCCCAGCATTTT. Translating it yields CASSVNGQGSQPQHF. The J gene is TRBJ1-5, the V gene TRBV6-4; 9 positions agree with TRBD1. Germline CDR1 MRHNA, CDR2 SNTAGT. After removal of 4 bases from V and 6 bases from J, the junction contained 7 bases not matched to a gene. The CDR3 has 15 residues.

V is TRBV6-1 and J is TRBJ1-4; D is undetermined. With 4 bases removed from V and 8 bases from J, the gap between germline ends came to 11 bases. CDR3 length: 13 amino acids. Germline V lookup: CDR1 MNHNS, CDR2 SASEGT. The CDR3 region is CASSAHAREKLFF. Here the CDR3 DNA reads TGTGCCAGCAGTGCCCATGCGCGGGAAAAACTGTTTTTT.

The rearrangement uses TRBV5-1 and TRBJ2-3, with TRBD2 matching 7 bases. With V trimmed by 5 bases and J by 0 bases, 3 bases remained unmatched. Germline V CDR1 and CDR2: SGHRS, YFSETQ. The CDR3 has 14 residues. CDR3 DNA: TGCGCCAGCAGATATAGCGGGAGCACAGATACGCAGTATTTT. Translation: CASRYSGSTDTQYF.

The chain uses TRBV7-2 and TRBJ1-1, with D possibly matching TRBD1 (5 bases). The CDR3 totals 14 residues. V lost 7 bases, J lost 1 base, and 13 bases lay in between. Germline V CDR1 and CDR2: SGHTA, FQGNSA. CDR3 in DNA: TGTGCCAGCATCCAGGGACTCCGGAACACTGAAGCTTTCTTT. It encodes CASIQGLRNTEAFF.

This clone was observed many times. The V call is TRBV2, the J call TRBJ1-5; TRBD1 aligns across 8 bases. Trimming took 3 bases from V and 5 from J; bases not matched to a gene: 0. The CDR3 loop spans 13 amino acids. The V gene's germline CDR1 is SNHLY and CDR2 FYNNEI. CDR3 DNA: TGTGCCAGCAGTGAGACAGGGGATCAGCCCCAGCATTTT. Amino acid sequence: CASSETGDQPQHF.

This clone has only one observation. V and J are TRBV19 and TRBJ1-5; D gene unclear. CDR1 and CDR2 (germline): LNHDA, SQIVND (reference sequence). This CDR3 comprises 16 residues. V was clipped by 5 bases and J by 3 bases, with 17 bases between them. CDR3 residues: CASSHIPAPDNQPQHF. The CDR3 coding sequence is TGTGCCAGTAGTCATATCCCCGCGCCAGACAATCAGCCCCAGCATTTT.

This chain connects TRBV15 to TRBJ2-7, with D perhaps given as TRBD1 or TRBD2 (5 bases each). This CDR3 has 13 amino acids. The ends were cut back, 1 base at V and 3 bases at J, with 7 bases in the middle. Per germline, CDR1 LNHNV and CDR2 YYDKDF (reference sequence). The CDR3 coding sequence is TGTGCCACCAGCAGAGGGGGGATCTACGAGCAGTACTTC. Its translation is CATSRGGIYEQYF.